This T cell receptor (beta chain) was captured in a study of cytomegalovirus exposure and HLA in healthy donors. This clone has more than one count but fewer than ten. The primer mix had 60 Vbeta and 13 Jbeta primers. The repertoire was sequenced with immunoSEQ multiplex PCR; TCRdb's copy has only in-frame clones and lacks some. The data show tens of thousands of clones, 70% to 80% seen once. Source material: PBMCs. The clonotype was recovered from a middle-aged man in good health and CMV-seropositive.

In DNA form, the CDR3 reads TGTGCCAGCAGTTTAAGGGACAGCACTGAAGCTTTCTTT. Translation: CASSLRDSTEAFF. The chain combines TRBV28 with TRBJ1-1, with 7 bases that match TRBD1. Trimming took 2 bases from V and 4 from J; bases not matched to a gene: 1. This CDR3 has 13 amino acids. Germline CDR1 MDHEN, CDR2 SYDVKM.